The rows below give T cell receptor beta chains drawn from one sample of a study of T cell responses to AZD1222 COVID-19 vaccine. Produced via immunoSEQ multiplex PCR; TCRdb's table is partial and in-frame only. Of 100,000 to 150,000 clones in the sample, about nine tenths are singletons; the top ten hold approximately 1%. The sample in question was peripheral blood, obtained on day 0 of AZD1222 vaccination. Every receptor here comes from an adult in good health. The conserved cysteine and the conserved F or W are not part of the CDR3 here. A D gene is named only where the DNA matches it firmly.

CDR3	V	J	D
ASSFQREGPDTQY	TRBV27	TRBJ2-3	TRBD2
ASSLGRGALAKNIQY	TRBV28	TRBJ2-4	-
ASSPRGLSNQPQH	TRBV27	TRBJ1-5	-
ASSRQGTGGYT	TRBV27	TRBJ1-2	TRBD1
ASSTGDGNQPQH	TRBV6-5	TRBJ1-5	TRBD1
ASSLRQGVNEQF	TRBV28	TRBJ2-1	TRBD1
ASSLRRVDYGYT	TRBV18	TRBJ1-2	-
ASSVGQGGNTIY	TRBV9	TRBJ1-3	TRBD1
ASSLRGRGNEQF	TRBV11-2	TRBJ2-1	-
ASRIPGPYNEQF	TRBV5-1	TRBJ2-1	-
ASSFGAQGLGETQY	TRBV5-1	TRBJ2-5	-
ASSLSSGYNYGYT	TRBV5-5	TRBJ1-2	-
ASSQSGQGWGNTIY	TRBV2	TRBJ1-3	TRBD1
ASTERGGTGVEQY	TRBV19	TRBJ2-7	TRBD1
ASSPASGRSYNEQF	TRBV5-1	TRBJ2-1	TRBD2
ASSAGQGAMNTQY	TRBV5-1	TRBJ2-3	TRBD1
ASSYSRGDTEAF	TRBV6-5	TRBJ1-1	-
ASSRDSRTDTQY	TRBV27	TRBJ2-3	TRBD1
ASGTPGQISNEQF	TRBV10-1	TRBJ2-1	-
ASSHNKGAWETQY	TRBV4-1	TRBJ2-5	TRBD1
ASSRDRGNSPLH	TRBV7-9	TRBJ1-6	TRBD1
ASSFDRIYGYT	TRBV7-8	TRBJ1-2	-
ASSEVAGHTGTQY	TRBV6-1	TRBJ2-5	-
ASSYDGAGYGYT	TRBV6-5	TRBJ1-2	-
ASSKHRGLAGGIEGTDTQY	TRBV21-1	TRBJ2-3	-
ASSPFSYRDQGYT	TRBV7-3	TRBJ1-2	-
AGAGLGDSPLH	TRBV2	TRBJ1-6	-
ASSRGSQETQY	TRBV5-6	TRBJ2-5	-
ASGLDRDSGNTIY	TRBV12-5	TRBJ1-3	TRBD1